Listed here are 21 T cell receptor beta chains from one sample, sequenced in a study of pediatric ulcerative colitis. Data came from immunoSEQ multiplex PCR; TCRdb stores just in-frame clones and leaves some out. There are 60,000 or so clones in the sample; over 65% occur only once, and roughly 5.4% lies in the top ten. Sequencing was done on a sample of blood. The receptor set was obtained from a boy younger than 18 with moderate ulcerative colitis.

The CDR3 loop is CASSPGQLTNYEQYF. CDR3 DNA: TGTGCCAGCAGCCCGGGACAGCTAACAAACTACGAGCAGTACTTC. V is TRBV5-6 and J is TRBJ2-7, with 7 bases fitting TRBD1. Germline CDR1 SGHDT, CDR2 YYEEEE. The CDR3 spans 15 residues. V shed 4 bases, J shed 3 bases, and the junction held 10 bases outside the gene matches.

V and J are TRBV6-1 and TRBJ2-7; 7 bases agree with TRBD1. The CDR3 is 12 amino acids. V shed 11 bases and J 5 bases; nucleotides not matched to a gene: 9. The germline V gene has CDR1 MNHNS and CDR2 SASEGT. Here the CDR3 reads CAGKTGSHEQYF. DNA for the CDR3: TGTGCCGGGAAGACAGGGTCCCACGAGCAGTACTTC.

This clone was picked up a small number of times. The chain is built from TRBV7-2 and TRBJ2-7, with a weak D call TRBD1 (6 bases). Germline V gives CDR1 SGHTA, CDR2 FQGNSA. CDR3 size: 14 residues. Trimming removed 4 bases from V and 4 bases from J, with 14 bases in between. In nucleotides, the CDR3 is TGTGCCAGCAGCTATGGGGGCAGTATATACGAGCAGTACTTC. This gives the protein CASSYGGSIYEQYF.

The chain employs TRBV11-2 and TRBJ1-1; D gene ambiguous. Germline CDR1 SGHAT, CDR2 FQNNGV. Between the trimmed V and J ends, which lost 4 bases and 4 bases, there was a span of 22 bases. The length of the CDR3 is 17 residues. The CDR3, as DNA: TGTGCCAGCAGCTATCCCCGTGGCGGGTCAGAAGTCACTGAAGCTTTCTTT. This codes for CASSYPRGGSEVTEAFF. Full variable domain (outside the CDR3, taken from reference TRBV11-2 and TRBJ1-1): EAGVAQSPRYKIIEKRQSVAFWCNPISGHATLYWYQQILGQGPKLLIQFQNNGVVDDSQLPKDRFSAERLKGVDSTLKIQPAKLEDSAVYLCASSYPRGGSEVTEAFFGQGTRLTVV.

The chain links TRBV9 to TRBJ2-1; 8 bases match TRBD2. This CDR3 has 14 residues. Trimming cost V 6 bases and J 0 bases; bases outside gene matches: 2. The germline V gene encodes CDR1 SGDLS and CDR2 YYNGEE. CDR3 amino acids: CASTGGSSYNEQFF. CDR3 DNA: TGTGCCAGCACGGGGGGGAGCTCCTACAATGAGCAGTTCTTC.

The V call is TRBV6-1, the J call TRBJ2-5, with D perhaps given as TRBD1 or TRBD2 (6 bases each). Looked up from germline, CDR1 is MNHNS and CDR2 is SASEGT. The V end lost 3 bases, the J end lost 5 bases, and 16 bases lay between the germline ends. The CDR3 has 15 residues. The CDR3 DNA reads as TGTGCCAGCAGTGAGTTGTTTGGGGGGCCGGAGACCCAGTACTTC. Residues: CASSELFGGPETQYF.

The rearrangement uses TRBV15 and TRBJ2-5; TRBD1 is a possible D gene (6 bases). Germline V lookup: CDR1 LNHNV, CDR2 YYDKDF (reference sequence). V lost 2 bases to trimming and J lost 5 bases, with 21 bases between them. The CDR3 spans 17 residues. The CDR3 region is CATSRPPTWQGKETQYF. For the CDR3, the DNA is TGTGCCACCAGCAGACCCCCAACGTGGCAGGGGAAGGAGACCCAGTACTTC.

This clone was counted a few times. V is TRBV5-6 and J is TRBJ1-2; TRBD1 is a possible D gene (6 bases). The CDR3 has 14 residues. V was shortened by 4 bases and J by 4 bases, with 14 bases between the two germline ends. The germline V gene has CDR1 SGHDT and CDR2 YYEEEE. The CDR3 here is CASSTGTSGYGYTF. The CDR3 region has the DNA TGTGCCAGCAGCACAGGGACATCCGGCTATGGCTACACCTTC.

This chain joins TRBV4-3 and TRBJ1-1; 11 bases map to TRBD1. This CDR3 is 19 amino acids long. Germline V gives CDR1 LGHNA, CDR2 YSLEER. Trimming took 1 base from V and 1 from J; bases not matched to a gene: 11. CDR3 sequence (DNA): TGCGCCAGCAGCCAAGCGCACCGGACAGGGGGCAGTAGGAACACTGAAGCTTTCTTT. Protein: CASSQAHRTGGSRNTEAFF.

The V and J genes are TRBV5-4 and TRBJ1-1; D remains ambiguous. CDR1 is SGHNT and CDR2 is YYREEE in the germline V gene (reference sequence). V was cut by 1 base and J by 2 bases, with 9 bases left in between. The CDR3 is 14 amino acids. The CDR3 spells CASSLKGFNTEAFF. CDR3 nucleotides: TGTGCCAGCAGCTTGAAAGGGTTCAACACTGAAGCTTTCTTT. The complete variable domain, with remaining parts taken from reference TRBV5-4 and TRBJ1-1, reads ETGVTQSPTHLIKTRGQQVTLRCSSQSGHNTVSWYQQALGQGPQFIFQYYREEENGRGNFPPRFSGLQFPNYSSELNVNALELDDSALYLCASSLKGFNTEAFFGQGTRLTVV.

This chain uses TRBV19 with TRBJ1-5; the D is unclear. The CDR3 length is 16 residues. The germline V gene encodes CDR1 LNHDA and CDR2 SQIVND (reference sequence). V dropped 8 bases and J dropped 3 bases, with 20 bases sitting between them. The CDR3 spells CASRLAAPLSNQPQHF. In nucleotides, the CDR3 is TGTGCCAGTCGCCTGGCGGCACCCCTTTCCAATCAGCCCCAGCATTTT.

The chain joins TRBV19 to TRBJ2-7; the match to TRBD1 covers 12 bases. Germline V lookup: CDR1 LNHDA, CDR2 SQIVND (reference sequence). This CDR3 has 16 amino acids. The ends lost 3 bases at V and 4 bases at J; junction bases unmatched: 7. CDR3 DNA sequence: TGTGCCAGTAGTATTGAGGGACAGGGGGCTCTGTACGAGCAGTACTTC. Translated, it gives CASSIEGQGALYEQYF. Using reference TRBV19 and TRBJ2-7 for the parts outside the CDR3, the full variable domain is DGGITQSPKYLFRKEGQNVTLSCEQNLNHDAMYWYRQDPGQGLRLIYYSQIVNDFQKGDIAEGYSVSREKKESFPLTVTSAQKNPTAFYLCASSIEGQGALYEQYFGPGTRLTVT.

This clone was observed a handful of times. Other DNA sequences of this sample code for an identical CDR3. The gene calls are TRBV5-4 and TRBJ2-1, with TRBD1 as a possible D gene (6 bases). CDR1 is SGHNT, CDR2 YYREEE, per germline (reference sequence). The CDR3 runs 13 residues. V lost 5 bases to trimming and J lost 4 bases, with 10 bases between them. The CDR3 reads CASRSDSYNEQFF. The CDR3 region has the DNA TGTGCCAGCAGATCGGACAGTTACAATGAGCAGTTCTTC.

The chain combines TRBV5-3 with TRBJ1-5; 7 positions agree with TRBD1. TRBV5-3 belongs to the ORF category, with a function that is uncertain. Trimming removed 5 bases from V and 4 bases from J; junction bases left unmatched: 6. The CDR3 has 14 residues. In DNA, the CDR3 is TGTGCCAGAAGACGCGGGACAGAGAATCAGCCCCAGCATTTT. Protein sequence: CARRRGTENQPQHF.

This chain connects TRBV4-1 to TRBJ1-4, with D tentatively TRBD1 (5 bases). V was clipped by 1 base and J by 13 bases, with 7 bases between them. The CDR3 consists of 11 residues. CDR1 and CDR2 (germline): MGHRA, YSYEKL. This CDR3 is CASSQARGLFF. CDR3 DNA: TGCGCCAGCAGCCAAGCAAGGGGACTGTTTTTT.

This rearrangement joins TRBV7-7 to TRBJ2-7; no definite D call. Germline CDR1 SSHAT, CDR2 FNYEAQ (reference sequence). Deletions cut 5 bases from V and 4 bases from J, with 12 bases between. The CDR3 is 13 amino acids. As DNA, the CDR3 is TGTGCCAGCAGCCCTCTTGGGCGTTACGAGCAGTACTTC. Translating it yields CASSPLGRYEQYF.

V is TRBV4-3 and J is TRBJ2-1, with D perhaps matching TRBD2 (6 bases). Germline V gives CDR1 LGHNA, CDR2 YSLEER. The germline V and J ends were trimmed by 3 bases and 6 bases, with 21 bases remaining between them. The CDR3 runs 17 residues. The CDR3 nucleotides read TGCGCCAGCAGCCATCCGACTTCCCCGGGAGCCCTCAATGAGCAGTTCTTC. Protein: CASSHPTSPGALNEQFF.

V gene TRBV10-1 combines with J gene TRBJ1-6; weak D call: TRBD1 (6 bases). Deletions cut 5 bases from V and 2 bases from J, with 7 bases between. The germline V gene encodes CDR1 WNHNN and CDR2 SYGVQD (reference sequence). There are 14 residues in the CDR3. The CDR3 here is CASSQGTYNSPLHF. DNA of the CDR3: TGCGCCAGCAGTCAGGGGACCTATAATTCACCCCTCCACTTT.

This chain uses TRBV2 with TRBJ2-1; D is unclear. The germline V gene has CDR1 SNHLY and CDR2 FYNNEI. The length of the CDR3 is 16 residues. V was cut by 4 bases and J by 2 bases, with 15 bases left in between. CDR3 amino acids: CASSVRRSAAYNEQFF. The CDR3, as DNA: TGTGCCAGCAGTGTAAGGAGATCGGCAGCCTACAATGAGCAGTTCTTC.

The chain combines TRBV7-8 with TRBJ2-4, with a weak D call TRBD1 (5 bases). In germline, CDR1 is SGHVS, CDR2 FQNEAQ. The CDR3 is made up of 17 amino acids. The germline V and J ends were trimmed by 1 base and 0 bases, with 13 bases remaining between them. CDR3 bases: TGTGCCAGCAGCTTAGAAGGCAGGGATCTAGCCAAAAACATTCAGTACTTC. It yields the protein CASSLEGRDLAKNIQYF.

By sample fraction, this clone is medium-sized (0.01 to 0.1%). CDR3 sequence reads: CASSRSLAGGPRNEQFF. CDR3 nucleotides: TGCGCCAGCAGCCGCTCTCTAGCGGGAGGGCCGCGGAATGAGCAGTTCTTC. V gene TRBV4-3 combines with J gene TRBJ2-1; 12 nucleotides align to TRBD2. Losses at the gene ends were 4 bases for V and 7 bases for J; bases not matched to a gene: 11. The CDR3 covers 17 residues. Germline V gene data show CDR1 as LGHNA and CDR2 as YSLEER.